Listed here are 29 T cell receptor beta chains from one sample, sequenced in a study of OX40 agonist ivuxolimab in advanced cancers. Here immunoSEQ multiplex PCR was the method, and the copy in TCRdb shows in-frame clones only, minus some. The sample records some 100,000 clones, approximately 81% being singletons. The source material was CD4+ or CD8+ T cells sorted from blood, sampled in a trial of the OX40 agonist ivuxolimab. The receptors here all came from an adult with an advanced solid tumor such as melanoma, head and neck, liver or kidney cancer.

This clone has more than one count but fewer than ten. This chain uses TRBV30 with TRBJ1-1; D call uncertain. Trimming took 2 bases from V and 8 from J, leaving 9 bases between them. Germline loops: CDR1 GTSNPN, CDR2 SVGIG (reference sequence). CDR3 length: 11 residues. The CDR3 bases are TGTGCCTGGAGTAGGCAGCACGAAGCTTTCTTT. It is translated as CAWSRQHEAFF.

CDR3 loop: CASSAGGTIFLTGELFF. CDR3 bases: TGTGCCAGCAGTGCCGGCGGGACGATTTTTTTAACCGGGGAGCTGTTTTTT. The chain links TRBV2 to TRBJ2-2; D perhaps matches TRBD2 (6 bases). V dropped 4 bases and J dropped 5 bases, with 20 bases sitting between them. The CDR3 extends over 17 amino acids. Germline CDR1 and CDR2: SNHLY and FYNNEI.

The chain links TRBV11-2 to TRBJ2-3; D uncertain. V was pared by 5 bases and J by 0 bases, with 18 bases between. There are 17 residues in the CDR3. Germline V CDR1 and CDR2: SGHAT, FQNNGV. This chain's CDR3 is CASSPYPGLGSTDTQYF. DNA of the CDR3: TGTGCCAGCAGCCCCTACCCGGGCCTTGGTAGCACAGATACGCAGTATTTT.

The chain uses TRBV2 and TRBJ1-6, with 10 bases that match TRBD1. The CDR3 is 14 residues long. The germline V gene has CDR1 SNHLY and CDR2 FYNNEI. The V segment lost 7 bases and the J segment 10 bases; nucleotides outside the gene matches: 7. CDR3 sequence reads: CASKPGQGGSPLHF. The CDR3 coding sequence is TGTGCCAGCAAGCCCGGACAGGGGGGGTCACCCCTCCACTTT.

The rearrangement uses TRBV4-2 and TRBJ2-5; 8 positions agree with TRBD1. Germline-derived CDR1 and CDR2 are LGHNA and YNFKEQ. The CDR3 consists of 17 residues. V was pared by 2 bases and J by 2 bases, with 10 bases of the junction left unmatched. The CDR3 nucleotides read TGTGCCAGCAGCCAACTGACAGGGGCCGACGGTCAAGAGACCCAGTACTTC. Translation gives CASSQLTGADGQETQYF.

The J gene is TRBJ2-1, the V gene TRBV18, with 10 bases lining up with TRBD2. The CDR3 loop spans 14 amino acids. Germline V gene data show CDR1 as KGHSH and CDR2 as LQKENI. V shed 3 bases and J 6 bases; nucleotides not matched to a gene: 2. CDR3 amino acids: CASSPSGGLNEQFF. The CDR3 coding sequence is TGTGCCAGCTCACCTAGCGGGGGGCTCAATGAGCAGTTCTTC.

V gene TRBV19 combines with J gene TRBJ2-1, with D tentatively TRBD2 (6 bases). Germline-derived CDR1 and CDR2 are LNHDA and SQIVND (reference sequence). The CDR3 loop spans 12 amino acids. The V end lost 5 bases, the J end lost 7 bases, and 9 bases lay between the germline ends. As DNA, the CDR3 is TGTGCCAGTAGTCGTCGGGGGAATGAGCAGTTCTTC. This codes for CASSRRGNEQFF.

This clone came up a few times. The V and J genes are TRBV7-3 and TRBJ1-2, with D unresolved. V was clipped by 4 bases and J by 7 bases, with 13 bases between them. Germline V gives CDR1 SGHTA, CDR2 FQGTGA. This CDR3 is 13 amino acids long. The CDR3, as DNA: TGTGCCAGCAGCTCCCGCGGGCTGGGTGGCTACACCTTC. It is translated as CASSSRGLGGYTF.

The chain links TRBV18 to TRBJ2-3; tentatively, D is TRBD1 (5 bases). Between the trimmed V and J ends, which lost 3 bases and 0 bases, there was a span of 10 bases. The CDR3 covers 15 residues. Germline lookup yields CDR1 KGHSH and CDR2 LQKENI. The CDR3 sequence is CASSPGQSSTDTQYF. The CDR3 DNA follows: TGTGCCAGCTCACCTGGACAAAGTAGCACAGATACGCAGTATTTT.

The J gene is TRBJ2-7, the V gene TRBV7-9, with D possibly being TRBD2 (6 bases). V lost 5 bases, J lost 4 bases, and 18 bases lay in between. The germline gives CDR1 SEHNR, CDR2 FQNEAQ (reference sequence). This CDR3 is built from 15 residues. The chain's CDR3 is CASSADRDSPYEQYF. The CDR3 DNA reads as TGTGCCAGCAGCGCAGACCGGGACTCTCCTTACGAGCAGTACTTC.

As to this clone: A much more abundant neighbour one base away suggests this may be a read error. The same CDR3 arises from other DNA sequences in this sample as well. The V call is TRBV18, the J call TRBJ1-5; TRBD1 agrees at 10 bases. Trimming cost V 3 bases and J 2 bases; bases outside gene matches: 1. The CDR3 is 15 amino acids. Germline V gene sequence: CDR1 KGHSH, CDR2 LQKENI. In nucleotides, the CDR3 is TGTGCCAGCTCACCGGACAGGGGGGGCAATCAGCCCCAGCATTTT. Amino acid sequence: CASSPDRGGNQPQHF.

The chain has TRBV5-1 and TRBJ2-7; D not resolved. CDR3 size: 12 residues. V was shortened by 0 bases and J by 7 bases, with 8 bases between the two germline ends. Germline CDR1 and CDR2: SGHRS and YFSETQ. The CDR3 region has the DNA TGCGCCAGCAGCTTGGATGAGAGAGAGCAGTACTTC. Translated, it gives CASSLDEREQYF.

The chain has TRBV19 and TRBJ1-3; the match to TRBD1 covers 8 bases. V shed 7 bases, J shed 4 bases, and the junction held 18 bases outside the gene matches. Germline CDR1 is LNHDA and CDR2 is SQIVND (reference sequence). The CDR3 consists of 18 residues. CDR3 sequence: CASTRGPGTGLQGNTIYF. CDR3 DNA: TGTGCCAGTACTCGAGGGCCTGGGACAGGTCTTCAAGGAAACACCATATATTTT.

The rearrangement links TRBV30 to TRBJ1-5, with D perhaps matching TRBD1 (6 bases). Germline V gives CDR1 GTSNPN, CDR2 SVGIG (reference sequence). There are 11 residues in the CDR3. The V and J ends lost 0 bases and 9 bases respectively, with 6 bases between them. The CDR3 nucleotides are TGTGCCTGGAGTGTAGGGGGGCCCCAGCATTTT. It is translated as CAWSVGGPQHF.

The chain combines TRBV7-2 with TRBJ2-7; D assignment may be TRBD1 or TRBD2 (7 bases each). This CDR3 is built from 18 residues. Trimming removed 5 bases from V and 2 bases from J, with 25 bases in between. Germline CDR1 is SGHTA and CDR2 is FQGNSA. In nucleotides, the CDR3 is TGTGCCAGCAGCCCACACCGCAGGGGGGGCCTGACGACCTACGAGCAGTACTTC. Residues: CASSPHRRGGLTTYEQYF.

This rearrangement joins TRBV28 to TRBJ1-6; possibly TRBD1 for D (5 bases). The CDR3 length is 15 residues. Trimming took off 1 base at V and 9 bases at J, with 13 bases between the two ends. The germline V gene has CDR1 MDHEN and CDR2 SYDVKM. CDR3 nucleotides: TGTGCCAGCAGTTTATCGACAGTGGGTGCTTCACCCCTCCACTTT. Translating it yields CASSLSTVGASPLHF.

Written as DNA, the CDR3 is TGTGCCACCAGCAGAGATCTGCAAGAGGGGTCGTCGGCTTTCTTT. Protein sequence: CATSRDLQEGSSAFF. The rearrangement joins TRBV15 to TRBJ1-1; D is perhaps TRBD1 (5 bases). V dropped 0 bases and J dropped 11 bases, with 19 bases sitting between them. The CDR3 is made up of 15 amino acids. The V gene's germline CDR1 is LNHNV and CDR2 YYDKDF (reference sequence).

The J gene is TRBJ2-2, the V gene TRBV2, with D possibly being TRBD1 or TRBD2 (5 bases each). Germline values: CDR1 SNHLY, CDR2 FYNNEI. This CDR3 is 15 amino acids long. The V end lost 6 bases, the J end lost 0 bases, and 11 bases lay between the germline ends. In DNA form, the CDR3 reads TGTGCCAGCAGCATAGGGACGGCGAACACCGGGGAGCTGTTTTTT. Translating gives CASSIGTANTGELFF.

The V call is TRBV9, the J call TRBJ2-2, with D perhaps TRBD1 (6 bases). The V end lost 2 bases, the J end lost 4 bases, and 15 bases lay between the germline ends. The germline V gene encodes CDR1 SGDLS and CDR2 YYNGEE. This CDR3 region has 16 residues. This CDR3 is CASSVEAGASTGELFF. The DNA for the CDR3 is TGTGCCAGCAGCGTGGAGGCAGGGGCTAGCACCGGGGAGCTGTTTTTT.

This rearrangement joins TRBV5-4 to TRBJ1-1, with D hard to call. V was cut by 5 bases and J by 0 bases, with 14 bases left in between. There are 15 residues in the CDR3. Germline values: CDR1 SGHNT, CDR2 YYREEE (reference sequence). CDR3 region: CASRFDGSMNTEAFF. The CDR3 DNA reads as TGTGCCAGCAGGTTTGATGGTAGCATGAACACTGAAGCTTTCTTT.

The chain joins TRBV27 to TRBJ2-3, with 7 bases fitting TRBD1. This CDR3 contains 16 residues. V dropped 1 base and J dropped 3; count of bases not matched to a gene: 7. CDR1 MNHEY and CDR2 SMNVEV come from the germline V gene (reference sequence). CDR3 nucleotide sequence: TGTGCCAGCAGTTTATTCCCGGGACAGAGAACAGATACGCAGTATTTT. Its protein is CASSLFPGQRTDTQYF.

The rearrangement joins TRBV10-3 to TRBJ1-3; D gene ambiguous. The V and J ends lost 6 bases and 0 bases respectively, with 6 bases between them. The length of the CDR3 is 13 residues. Germline V lookup: CDR1 ENHRY, CDR2 SYGVKD. CDR3 sequence: CAIRSSSGNTIYF. DNA of the CDR3: TGTGCCATCAGGTCCAGCTCTGGAAACACCATATATTTT.

The chain joins TRBV6-5 to TRBJ1-6; D may be TRBD1 (5 bases). Germline V gene data show CDR1 as MNHEY and CDR2 as SVGAGI. The CDR3 is 13 amino acids. The germline V and J ends were trimmed by 6 bases and 5 bases, with 8 bases remaining between them. As DNA, the CDR3 is TGTGCCAGCAGGGGGACGGATAATTCACCCCTCCACTTT. It is translated as CASRGTDNSPLHF.

The chain couples TRBV9 to TRBJ1-6; possible D gene TRBD1, 5 bases. V dropped 2 bases and J dropped 10 bases, with 13 bases sitting between them. The CDR3 is 14 residues long. The V gene's germline CDR1 is SGDLS and CDR2 YYNGEE. CDR3 amino acids: CASSVSGWESPLHF. The CDR3 DNA sequence: TGTGCCAGCAGCGTCTCAGGGTGGGAATCACCCCTCCACTTT.

The V gene is TRBV4-3, the J gene TRBJ1-2; no reliable D call. This CDR3 spans 14 amino acids. CDR1 is LGHNA and CDR2 is YSLEER in the germline V gene. V lost 5 bases, J lost 2 bases, and 12 bases lay in between. DNA for the CDR3: TGCGCCAGCAGCATAGGGATTTCCAACTATGGCTACACCTTC. It translates to CASSIGISNYGYTF.

As for this clone: A read error may produce the germline difference seen at one junction end. The gene calls are TRBV19 and TRBJ1-1; 8 nucleotides agree with TRBD1. Germline loops: CDR1 LNHDA, CDR2 SQIVND (reference sequence). The length of the CDR3 is 13 residues. For the CDR3, the DNA is TGTGCCAGTAGTGTCCGGGACAGGACCTTCTGGGGGTTT. As protein: CASSVRDRTFWGF.

In its sample, this clone was seen once. The chain uses TRBV11-2 and TRBJ1-6; D remains ambiguous. V was clipped by 6 bases and J by 1 base, with 13 bases between them. Germline V CDR1 and CDR2: SGHAT, FQNNGV. The CDR3 is made up of 16 amino acids. CDR3 sequence (DNA): TGTGCCAGCAGTTCCGTTGTAAAGTCCTATAATTCACCCCTCCACTTT. Protein product: CASSSVVKSYNSPLHF.

J is TRBJ1-2 and V is TRBV5-1; TRBD1 matches at 10 bases. The CDR3 is made up of 15 amino acids. Losses at the gene ends were 3 bases for V and 3 bases for J; bases not matched to a gene: 5. From germline, CDR1 is SGHRS and CDR2 YFSETQ. The CDR3 DNA sequence: TGCGCCAGCAGCTCCACGGGACAGGGGTACTATGGCTACACCTTC. Amino acids: CASSSTGQGYYGYTF. Supplemented by reference TRBV5-1 and TRBJ1-2, the full variable domain reads KAGVTQTPRYLIKTRGQQVTLSCSPISGHRSVSWYQQTPGQGLQFLFEYFSETQRNKGNFPGRFSGRQFSNSRSEMNVSTLELGDSALYLCASSSTGQGYYGYTFGSGTRLTVV.

This sequence joins TRBV14 and TRBJ2-3, with D perhaps assigned TRBD1 or TRBD2 (5 bases each). CDR1 and CDR2 from the germline V gene are SGHDN and FVKESK. Trimming shortened V by 0 bases and J by 4 bases, and 5 bases separated the two germline ends. The CDR3 spans 13 residues. CDR3 amino acids: CASSQEGADTQYF. DNA for the CDR3: TGTGCCAGCAGCCAAGAGGGGGCAGATACGCAGTATTTT.